The 20 T cell receptor beta chains in this list originate from one sample, sequenced in a study of T cells in Graves' hyperthyroidism and ophthalmopathy (dated by TCRdb to between 2017 and 2020). Libraries were built with multiplex PCR. Sequencing used an Illumina HiSeq 2000. Amplification of TCR beta CDR3 regions was carried out from RNA transcripts. A first-round RT-PCR of the TCR CDR3 used the HTBI primer set with the Qiagen OneStep RT-PCR kit. TCRdb reprocessing: public reads trimmed at Q25 with fastp, clones called with MiXCR, in-frame beta chains kept. For every CDR3 protein sequence, its rows merge into one entry that carries the most common genes and DNA. This sample holds some 620,000 distinct CDR3 sequences; about 17% were observed only once. The ten largest clones take up 3% to 4.5% of the sample. The specimen was blood. Receptor source: a young woman with Graves' hyperthyroidism.

This clonotype has a count of ten or more. The genes are TRBV5-1 and TRBJ2-7; 7 nucleotides align to TRBD2. This CDR3 is 17 amino acids long. CDR1 is SGHRS, CDR2 YFSETQ, per germline. Trimming cost V 0 bases and J 2 bases; bases outside gene matches: 11. CDR3 coding DNA: TGCGCCAGCAGCTTGGGATATGGAGGGAGGGCAGCCTACGAGCAGTACTTC. It encodes CASSLGYGGRAAYEQYF.

This clonotype was counted at least ten times. The rearrangement links TRBV6-5 to TRBJ2-1; D gene ambiguous. This CDR3 spans 14 amino acids. V dropped 0 bases and J dropped 8 bases, with 11 bases sitting between them. Per the germline V gene, CDR1 is MNHEY and CDR2 is SVGAGI. The CDR3 spells CASSYSRSKDEQFF. CDR3 coding DNA: TGTGCCAGCAGTTACTCTAGATCAAAGGATGAGCAGTTCTTC.

This clonotype has only a few counts. This may be a read error, as it is one base from a much larger clone. The V call is TRBV6-2 or TRBV6-3, the J call TRBJ2-7; TRBD1 matches 8 bases. This CDR3 has 15 residues. The germline CDR1 and CDR2 sequences are MNHEY and SVGEGT. With V trimmed by 7 bases and J by 0 bases, 8 bases remained unmatched. CDR3 DNA sequence: TGTGCCAGCAATCCGTACAGGGGGAGCTCCTACGAGCAGTACTTC. As protein: CASNPYRGSSYEQYF.

This clonotype has more than one count but fewer than ten. The J gene is TRBJ1-4, the V gene TRBV5-5; no firm D call. CDR1 is SGHKS and CDR2 is YYEKEE in the germline V gene (reference sequence). The V and J ends lost 0 bases and 3 bases respectively, with 9 bases between them. The CDR3 is 15 residues long. The CDR3 region has the DNA TGTGCCAGCAGCTTGGATCTGTTAGCTAATGAAAAACTGTTTTTT. This gives the protein CASSLDLLANEKLFF. The full variable domain, its missing parts supplied by reference TRBV5-5 and TRBJ1-4, is DAGVTQSPTHLIKTRGQQVTLRCSPISGHKSVSWYQQVLGQGPQFIFQYYEKEERGRGNFPDRFSARQFPNYSSELNVNALLLGDSALYLCASSLDLLANEKLFFGSGTQLSVL.

V usage is TRBV18 and J usage is TRBJ2-1; TRBD2 aligns across 13 bases. J lost 6 bases, V lost 6 bases, and 8 bases had no gene match. The CDR3 is 16 amino acids. Germline V gene lookup returns CDR1 KGHSH and CDR2 LQKENI. The CDR3, as DNA: TGTGCCAGCTCGCCAAGGGGGACTAGCGGGACCAATGAGCAGTTCTTC. It specifies CASSPRGTSGTNEQFF. Looking up the rest from reference TRBV18 and TRBJ2-1 gives the full variable domain: NAGVMQNPRHLVRRRGQEARLRCSPMKGHSHVYWYRQLPEEGLKFMVYLQKENIIDESGMPKERFSAEFPKEGPSILRIQQVVRGDSAAYFCASSPRGTSGTNEQFFGPGTRLTVL.

Comment on this clonotype: A read error is possible here, since a much larger clone lies one base away. The rearrangement joins TRBV30 to TRBJ2-1, with TRBD2 matching over 12 bases. CDR1 is GTSNPN and CDR2 is SVGIG in the germline V gene (reference sequence). This CDR3 region has 15 residues. CDR3 amino acids: CARSRGLAGINEQFF. For the CDR3, the DNA is TGTGCCCGGAGTCGTGGACTAGCGGGGATCAATGAGCAGTTCTTC.

This clonotype was recorded many times. V gene TRBV7-3 combines with J gene TRBJ2-4; the D gene could be TRBD1 or TRBD2 (5 bases each). The CDR3 extends over 15 amino acids. Germline CDR1 reads SGHTA; CDR2 reads FQGTGA. Trimming stripped 5 bases from V and 2 bases from J, with 13 bases between. CDR3 coding DNA: TGTGCCAGCAGCCCCCCCGGGACGTCCAAAAACATTCAGTACTTC. Amino acid sequence: CASSPPGTSKNIQYF.

This clonotype turned up a few times. For the CDR3, the DNA is TGCGCCAGCAGCCAAGACCGAGGGACGCCTAATGAGCAGTTCTTC. This gives the protein CASSQDRGTPNEQFF. The rearrangement uses TRBV4-1 and TRBJ2-1; D possibly uses TRBD1 or TRBD2 (5 bases each). The germline V gene has CDR1 MGHRA and CDR2 YSYEKL. The length of the CDR3 is 15 residues. V gave up 0 bases and J gave up 7 bases, with 13 bases separating them.

This clonotype came up a few times. The junction departs from the called germline gene at one end, perhaps through a read error. The rearrangement joins TRBV13 to TRBJ2-7, with 9 bases identical to TRBD2. CDR1 and CDR2 from the germline V gene are PRHDT and FYEKMQ (reference sequence). The CDR3 covers 13 residues. The CDR3 region has the DNA TGTGCCAGCAGTTTGACTAGCGGCTACGAGCAGTGCTTC. Protein product: CASSLTSGYEQCF.

This clonotype came up a few times. V gene TRBV15 combines with J gene TRBJ2-3; D ambiguous. CDR1 and CDR2 from the germline V gene are LNHNV and YYDKDF (reference sequence). There are 17 residues in the CDR3. V lost 0 bases to trimming and J lost 2 bases, with 15 bases between them. The CDR3 loop reads CATSRDKQSSLTDTQYF. The CDR3 coding sequence is TGTGCCACCAGCAGAGATAAACAGTCTTCCCTCACAGATACGCAGTATTTT.

A few counts support this clonotype. This chain links TRBV27 with TRBJ2-7, with D perhaps TRBD2 (6 bases). V gave up 5 bases and J gave up 0 bases, with 17 bases separating them. The CDR3 is 16 residues long. Germline CDR1 and CDR2: MNHEY and SMNVEV (reference sequence). This CDR3 reads CASSGGSGERSYEQYF. In DNA form, the CDR3 reads TGTGCCAGCAGTGGGGGGTCCGGGGAGCGCTCCTACGAGCAGTACTTC.

The chain combines TRBV3-1 with TRBJ1-2, with 8 bases matching TRBD1. CDR1 and CDR2 (germline): LGHDT, YNNKEL (reference sequence). With V trimmed by 3 bases and J by 0 bases, 9 bases remained unmatched. The CDR3 is made up of 17 amino acids. The DNA of the CDR3 is TGTGCCAGCAGCCACCGAGGCGGACAGGGAGCTAACTATGGCTACACCTTC. Its protein is CASSHRGGQGANYGYTF.

V usage is TRBV3-1 and J usage is TRBJ1-2; possible D gene TRBD1, 6 bases. CDR3 length: 12 amino acids. Trimming left V 2 bases short and J 5 bases short, with 6 bases between. From germline, CDR1 is LGHDT and CDR2 YNNKEL (reference sequence). Here the CDR3 DNA reads TGTGCCAGCAGCCAAAGGGGGTATGGCTACACCTTC. It encodes CASSQRGYGYTF.

To note about this clonotype: This CDR3 fails to terminate in the conserved phenylalanine or tryptophan, so it likely reflects a read error. V gene TRBV7-2 combines with J gene TRBJ2-3, with 7 nucleotides matching TRBD1. Germline CDR1 and CDR2: SGHTA and FQGNSA. This CDR3 has 16 amino acids. Trimming at V came to 5 bases and at J to 2 bases, leaving 10 bases not matched to a gene. The CDR3 region is CASSLRTGAYTDTQYL. The CDR3 region has the DNA TGTGCCAGCAGCCTTAGGACAGGTGCATACACAGATACGCAGTATCTT.

A remark on this clonotype: Compared with germline, one end of the junction differs, possibly owing to a read error. The chain is built from TRBV7-6 and TRBJ2-3; no firm D call. The CDR3 extends over 13 amino acids. The germline V gene encodes CDR1 SGHVS and CDR2 FNYEAQ. CDR3 amino acids: CASSIAVGDTQYF. Written as DNA, the CDR3 is TGTGCCAGCAGCATAGCAGTAGGAGATACGCAGTATTTT.

This clonotype was detected a few times. The J gene is TRBJ1-1, the V gene TRBV9; no reliable D call. Trimming left V 4 bases short and J 0 bases short, with 13 bases between. CDR1 is SGDLS and CDR2 is YYNGEE in the germline V gene. The CDR3 sequence is 15 residues long. The CDR3 region is CASSHLGGMNTEAFF. The CDR3, as DNA: TGTGCCAGCAGCCACCTGGGAGGGATGAACACTGAAGCTTTCTTT. Filled out from reference TRBV9 and TRBJ1-1, the complete variable domain reads DSGVTQTPKHLITATGQRVTLRCSPRSGDLSVYWYQQSLDQGLQFLIQYYNGEERAKGNILERFSAQQFPDLHSELNLSSLELGDSALYFCASSHLGGMNTEAFFGQGTRLTVV.

This clonotype was counted a few times. The CDR3 region is CASSVYWNTEAFF. The CDR3 region has the DNA TGTGCCAGTAGTGTATACTGGAACACTGAAGCTTTCTTT. The gene calls are TRBV19 and TRBJ1-1; the D is unclear. The CDR3 sequence is 13 residues long. CDR1 is LNHDA and CDR2 is SQIVND in the germline V gene (reference sequence). V shed 5 bases and J shed 1 base, with 8 bases lying between them.

A word on this clonotype: A much more abundant neighbour one base away suggests this may be a read error. This chain uses TRBV28 with TRBJ2-1; D is undetermined. The germline gives CDR1 MDHEN, CDR2 SYDVKM. This CDR3 comprises 14 residues. The CDR3 here is CASSLLGSYSEQFF. CDR3 coding DNA: TGTGCCAGCAGTCTCTTGGGGTCCTACAGTGAGCAGTTCTTC.

This clonotype occurred many times. The rearrangement uses TRBV6-2 or TRBV6-3 and TRBJ2-5; 7 nucleotides agree with TRBD1. The CDR3 spans 13 residues. Looked up from germline, CDR1 is MNHEY and CDR2 is SVGEGT. With 5 bases clipped from V and 5 bases from J, the junction kept 5 bases outside the gene matches. The CDR3 DNA sequence: TGTGCCAGCAGTCTCGGGACAGCGGAGACCCAGTACTTC. Its protein product is CASSLGTAETQYF.

This clonotype has a count of ten or more. For the CDR3, the DNA is TGTGCCAGCCGGCCGACCCTGGGCTATGGCTACACCTTC. This gives the protein CASRPTLGYGYTF. The rearrangement links TRBV7-9 to TRBJ1-2; D not resolved. The CDR3 is made up of 13 amino acids. Trimming stripped 8 bases from V and 4 bases from J, with 14 bases between. Per germline, CDR1 SEHNR and CDR2 FQNEAQ (reference sequence).